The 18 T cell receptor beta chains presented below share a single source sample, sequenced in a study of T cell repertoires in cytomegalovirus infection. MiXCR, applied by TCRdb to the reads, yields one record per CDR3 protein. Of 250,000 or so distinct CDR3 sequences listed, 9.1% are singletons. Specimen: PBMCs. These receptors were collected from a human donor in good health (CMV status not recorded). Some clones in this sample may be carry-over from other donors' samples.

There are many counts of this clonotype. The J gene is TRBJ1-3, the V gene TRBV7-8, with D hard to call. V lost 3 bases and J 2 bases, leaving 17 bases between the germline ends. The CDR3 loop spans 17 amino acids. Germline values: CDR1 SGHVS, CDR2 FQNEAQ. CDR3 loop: CASSLNSPARTGNTIYF. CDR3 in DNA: TGTGCCAGCAGCTTGAACAGTCCAGCTCGAACTGGAAACACCATATATTTT.

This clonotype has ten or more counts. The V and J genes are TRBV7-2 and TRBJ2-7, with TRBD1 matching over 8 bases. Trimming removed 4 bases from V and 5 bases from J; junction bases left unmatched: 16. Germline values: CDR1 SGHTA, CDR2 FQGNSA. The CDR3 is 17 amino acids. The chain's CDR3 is CASSSAGTGGLLNEQYF. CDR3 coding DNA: TGTGCCAGCAGCTCAGCGGGCACAGGGGGTCTCCTCAACGAGCAGTACTTC.

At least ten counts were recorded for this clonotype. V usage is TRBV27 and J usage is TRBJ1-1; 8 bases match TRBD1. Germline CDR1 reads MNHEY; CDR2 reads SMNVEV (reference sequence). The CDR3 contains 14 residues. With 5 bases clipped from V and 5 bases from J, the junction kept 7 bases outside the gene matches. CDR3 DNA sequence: TGTGCCAGCAGTGGGCTGACAGGGGAAACTGAAGCTTTCTTT. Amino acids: CASSGLTGETEAFF.

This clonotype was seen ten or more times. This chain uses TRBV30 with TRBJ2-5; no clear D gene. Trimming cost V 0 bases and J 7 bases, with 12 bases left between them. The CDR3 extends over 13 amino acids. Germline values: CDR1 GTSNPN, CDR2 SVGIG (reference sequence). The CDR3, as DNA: TGTGCCTGGAGTGTAGAAGGGATGGGGACCCAGTACTTC. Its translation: CAWSVEGMGTQYF.

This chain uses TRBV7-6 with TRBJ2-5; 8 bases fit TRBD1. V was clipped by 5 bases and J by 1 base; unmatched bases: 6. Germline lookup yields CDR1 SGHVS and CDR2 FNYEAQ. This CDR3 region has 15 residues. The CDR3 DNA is TGTGCCAGCAGCGCACGACAGGGGCCCCAAGAGACCCAGTACTTC. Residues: CASSARQGPQETQYF.

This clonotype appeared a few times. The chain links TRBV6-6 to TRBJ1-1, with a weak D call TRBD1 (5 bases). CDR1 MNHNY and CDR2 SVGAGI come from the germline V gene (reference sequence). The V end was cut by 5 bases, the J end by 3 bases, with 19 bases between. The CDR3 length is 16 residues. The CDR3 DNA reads TGTGCCAGCAGTGACCGTCCCGGGACCGGGGACACTGAAGCTTTCTTT. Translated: CASSDRPGTGDTEAFF.

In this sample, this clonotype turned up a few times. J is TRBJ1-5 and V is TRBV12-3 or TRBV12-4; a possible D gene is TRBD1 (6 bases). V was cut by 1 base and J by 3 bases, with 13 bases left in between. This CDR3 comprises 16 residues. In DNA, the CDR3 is TGTGCCAGCAGTTTAGTTTCAGGGGCCCCCAATCAGCCCCAGCATTTT. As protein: CASSLVSGAPNQPQHF.

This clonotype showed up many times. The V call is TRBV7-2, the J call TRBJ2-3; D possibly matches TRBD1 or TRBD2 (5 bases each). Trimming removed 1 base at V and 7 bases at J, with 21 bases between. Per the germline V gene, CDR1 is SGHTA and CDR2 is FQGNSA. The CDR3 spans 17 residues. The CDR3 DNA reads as TGTGCCAGCAGCTTAGTGGGCTTTGGCGGGTCAGGGAATACGCAGTATTTT. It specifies CASSLVGFGGSGNTQYF.

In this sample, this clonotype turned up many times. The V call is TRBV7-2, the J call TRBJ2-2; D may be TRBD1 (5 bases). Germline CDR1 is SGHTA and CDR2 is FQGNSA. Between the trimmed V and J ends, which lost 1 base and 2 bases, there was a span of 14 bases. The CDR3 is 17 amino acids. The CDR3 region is CASSLGFRGQNTGELFF. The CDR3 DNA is TGTGCCAGCAGCTTAGGGTTCAGAGGACAAAACACCGGGGAGCTGTTTTTT.

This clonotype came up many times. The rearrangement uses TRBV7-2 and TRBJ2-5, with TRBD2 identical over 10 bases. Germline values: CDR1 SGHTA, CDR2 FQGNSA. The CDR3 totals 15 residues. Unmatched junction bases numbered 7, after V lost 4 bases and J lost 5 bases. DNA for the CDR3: TGTGCCAGCAGCTCCCTAGCGGGAGCTTCCGAGACCCAGTACTTC. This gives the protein CASSSLAGASETQYF.

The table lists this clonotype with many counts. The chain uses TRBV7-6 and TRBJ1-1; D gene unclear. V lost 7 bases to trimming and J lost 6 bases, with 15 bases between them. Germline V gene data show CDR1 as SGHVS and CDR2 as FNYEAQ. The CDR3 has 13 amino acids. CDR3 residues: CASIENDKSEAFF. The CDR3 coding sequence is TGTGCCAGCATCGAGAATGATAAGTCTGAAGCTTTCTTT.

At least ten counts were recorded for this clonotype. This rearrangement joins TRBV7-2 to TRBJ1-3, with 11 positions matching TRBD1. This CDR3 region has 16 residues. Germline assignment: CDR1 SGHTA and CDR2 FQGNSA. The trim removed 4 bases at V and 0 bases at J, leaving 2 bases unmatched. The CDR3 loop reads CASSWTGGISGNTIYF. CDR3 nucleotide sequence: TGTGCCAGCAGCTGGACAGGGGGCATCTCTGGAAACACCATATATTTT.

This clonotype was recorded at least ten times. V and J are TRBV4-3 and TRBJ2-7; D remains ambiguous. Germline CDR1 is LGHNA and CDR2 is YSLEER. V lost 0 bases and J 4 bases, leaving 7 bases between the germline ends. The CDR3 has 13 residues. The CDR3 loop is CASSQDLGYEQYF. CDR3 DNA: TGCGCCAGCAGCCAAGATCTGGGGTACGAGCAGTACTTC.

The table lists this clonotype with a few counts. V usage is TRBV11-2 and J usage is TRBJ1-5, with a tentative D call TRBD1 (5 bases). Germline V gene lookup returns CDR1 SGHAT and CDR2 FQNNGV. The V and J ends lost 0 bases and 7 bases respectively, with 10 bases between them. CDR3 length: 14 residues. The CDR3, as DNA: TGTGCCAGCAGCTTAGATCGGGGGAGCCAGCCCCAGCATTTT. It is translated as CASSLDRGSQPQHF. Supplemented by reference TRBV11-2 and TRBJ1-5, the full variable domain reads EAGVAQSPRYKIIEKRQSVAFWCNPISGHATLYWYQQILGQGPKLLIQFQNNGVVDDSQLPKDRFSAERLKGVDSTLKIQPAKLEDSAVYLCASSLDRGSQPQHFGDGTRLSIL.

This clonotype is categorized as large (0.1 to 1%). DNA of the CDR3: TGTGCCAGCAGTAAGCAGGGAGCCACTGAAGCTTTCTTT. Protein: CASSKQGATEAFF. V usage is TRBV12-3 or TRBV12-4 and J usage is TRBJ1-1; D possibly corresponds to TRBD1 (5 bases). The CDR3 totals 13 residues. With 5 bases removed from V and 4 bases from J, the gap between germline ends came to 11 bases.

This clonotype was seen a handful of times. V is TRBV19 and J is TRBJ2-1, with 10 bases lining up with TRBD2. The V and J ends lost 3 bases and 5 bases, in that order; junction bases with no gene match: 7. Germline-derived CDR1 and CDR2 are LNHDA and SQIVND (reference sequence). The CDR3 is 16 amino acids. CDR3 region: CASSIPRLAGHNEQFF. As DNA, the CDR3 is TGTGCCAGTAGTATTCCGCGACTAGCGGGCCACAATGAGCAGTTCTTC. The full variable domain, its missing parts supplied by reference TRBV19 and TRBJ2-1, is DGGITQSPKYLFRKEGQNVTLSCEQNLNHDAMYWYRQDPGQGLRLIYYSQIVNDFQKGDIAEGYSVSREKKESFPLTVTSAQKNPTAFYLCASSIPRLAGHNEQFFGPGTRLTVL.

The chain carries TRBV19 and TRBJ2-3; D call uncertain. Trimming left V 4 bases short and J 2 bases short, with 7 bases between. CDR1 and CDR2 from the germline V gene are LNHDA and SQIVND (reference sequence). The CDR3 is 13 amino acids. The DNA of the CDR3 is TGTGCCAGTAGTACGGTCCCCACAGATACGCAGTATTTT. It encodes CASSTVPTDTQYF.

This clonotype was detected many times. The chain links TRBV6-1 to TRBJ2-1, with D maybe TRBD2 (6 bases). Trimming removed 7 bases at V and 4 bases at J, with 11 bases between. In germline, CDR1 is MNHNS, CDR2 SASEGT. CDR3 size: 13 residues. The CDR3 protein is CASKTSWYNEQFF. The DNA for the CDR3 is TGTGCCAGCAAGACTAGTTGGTACAATGAGCAGTTCTTC.